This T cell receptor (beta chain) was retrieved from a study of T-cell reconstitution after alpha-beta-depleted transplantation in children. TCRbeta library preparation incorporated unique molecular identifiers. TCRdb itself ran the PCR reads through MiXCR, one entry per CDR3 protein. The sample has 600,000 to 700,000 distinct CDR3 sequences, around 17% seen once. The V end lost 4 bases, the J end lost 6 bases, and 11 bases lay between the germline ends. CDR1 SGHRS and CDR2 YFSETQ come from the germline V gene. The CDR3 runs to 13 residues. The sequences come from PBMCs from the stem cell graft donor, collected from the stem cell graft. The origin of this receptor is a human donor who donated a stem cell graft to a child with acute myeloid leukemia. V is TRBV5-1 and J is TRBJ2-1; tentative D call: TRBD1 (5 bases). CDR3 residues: CASSPDRSNEQFF. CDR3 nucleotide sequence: TGCGCCAGCAGCCCTGACAGATCCAATGAGCAGTTCTTC.